These T cell receptor beta chains were read from a single sample in a study of T cells in Graves' hyperthyroidism and ophthalmopathy. MiXCR, applied by TCRdb to the multiplex PCR reads, yields one record per CDR3 protein. The sample shows some 200,000 distinct CDR3 sequences, 17% of them seen only once. The specimen sequenced was blood. These receptors were taken from a man in his forties or fifties with Graves' hyperthyroidism. CDR3s include the opening cysteine and the closing phenylalanine or tryptophan. D genes are given only for firm matches. Part of the rows lack a size; the others show once, few, many or a class for expanded clones.

j_gene,abundance,len,d_gene,v_gene,CDR3aa,CDR3nt
TRBJ2-3,NA,15,TRBD2,TRBV20-1,CSADYLAGGGDTQYF,TGCAGTGCTGACTACCTAGCGGGAGGAGGAGATACGCAGTATTTT
TRBJ2-5,many,16,NA,TRBV20-1,CSARELERRRSETQYF,TGCAGTGCTAGAGAGTTAGAAAGGCGGCGGTCCGAGACCCAGTACTTC
TRBJ2-5,NA,17,TRBD2,TRBV24-1,CATSDPGLAGERETQYF,TGTGCCACCAGTGACCCGGGACTAGCGGGAGAAAGAGAGACCCAGTACTTC
TRBJ1-1,NA,14,TRBD1,TRBV28,CASSQDREETEAFF,TGTGCCAGCAGTCAAGACAGGGAGGAAACTGAAGCTTTCTTT
TRBJ2-1,many,15,TRBD2,TRBV6-2/TRBV6-3,CASGEGLGRSNEQFF,TGTGCCAGCGGGGAGGGGCTGGGACGTTCGAATGAGCAGTTCTTC
TRBJ2-1,many,15,TRBD1,TRBV7-9,CASSKRPGQSNEQFF,TGTGCCAGCAGCAAAAGGCCGGGACAGTCCAATGAGCAGTTCTTC
TRBJ2-1,NA,17,TRBD2,TRBV11-3,CASSLEAGLAGVVEQFF,TGTGCCAGCAGCTTAGAAGCGGGACTAGCGGGAGTTGTTGAGCAGTTCTTC
TRBJ1-2,many,13,NA,TRBV10-2,CASTASPFYGYTF,TGCGCCAGCACCGCATCCCCATTCTATGGCTACACCTTC
TRBJ2-5,few,15,NA,TRBV5-1,CASSRGVEHPETQYF,TGCGCCAGCAGCCGAGGCGTCGAGCATCCCGAGACCCAGTACTTC
TRBJ2-7,many,15,TRBD2,TRBV11-2,CASSLDGTSFYEQYF,TGTGCCAGCAGCTTAGATGGGACTAGCTTCTACGAGCAGTACTTC
TRBJ2-1,NA,11,TRBD2,TRBV2,CASSVAGAQFF,TGTGCCAGCAGTGTCGCGGGAGCCCAGTTCTTC
TRBJ2-5,NA,15,NA,TRBV20-1,CSARDPRGMSETQYF,TGCAGTGCTAGAGACCCCAGGGGTATGAGCGAGACCCAGTACTTC